This TCR beta chain emerged from a study of cytomegalovirus exposure and HLA in healthy donors. Findings and limits, study-wide: The authors listed some 160 TCR beta chains as cytomegalovirus-associated. A later analysis, which compared TCR beta chains of equal frequency, found the HLA-associated ones more clonally expanded.

On this clone itself: Its antigen is not identified.

In germline, CDR1 is SNHLY, CDR2 FYNNEI. CDR3 length equals 14 residues. Trimming removed 3 bases from V and 0 bases from J, with 6 bases in between. PCR involved 60 Vbeta and 13 Jbeta primers. Produced via immunoSEQ multiplex PCR; TCRdb's table is partial and in-frame only. The sample contains some 110,000 clones, more than 70% of which appear only once. The clonotype comes from a man aged 40-50 years in good health and CMV-seronegative. The rearrangement joins TRBV2 to TRBJ1-3; D call uncertain. Sequenced: PBMCs. CDR3 nucleotides: TGTGCCAGCAGTGAGGTGCGCTCTGGAAACACCATATATTTT. Amino acids: CASSEVRSGNTIYF.